These 24 T cell receptor beta chains were sequenced from one sample in a study of blood T cell repertoires in COVID-19. Sequenced by immunoSEQ multiplex PCR; TCRdb stores in-frame clones only, minus some. Seen here are approximately 150,000 clones, 87% observed once, and the top ten hold 3% to 4.5%. The sequencing input was peripheral blood. The receptors here all came from a woman aged 55 to 70 who had recovered from COVID-19.

V gene TRBV28 combines with J gene TRBJ1-1, with 7 nucleotides matching TRBD1. V dropped 8 bases and J dropped 3; count of bases not matched to a gene: 9. The length of the CDR3 is 14 residues. Per the germline V gene, CDR1 is MDHEN and CDR2 is SYDVKM. This CDR3 reads CASLSGQGDTEAFF. The CDR3 nucleotides read TGTGCCAGCCTCTCGGGGCAGGGGGACACTGAAGCTTTCTTT.

The chain is built from TRBV7-2 and TRBJ2-1; 7 nucleotides agree with TRBD2. Trimming took 4 bases from V and 7 from J; bases not matched to a gene: 7. Germline values: CDR1 SGHTA, CDR2 FQGNSA. This CDR3 spans 14 amino acids. The CDR3 bases are TGTGCCAGCAGCTACGGGACTACCCTGAATGAGCAGTTCTTC. Translating gives CASSYGTTLNEQFF.

This clone was recorded only once. The chain combines TRBV24-1 with TRBJ1-2; TRBD1 might be the D (5 bases). Germline loops: CDR1 KGHDR, CDR2 SFDVKD. Trimming left V 5 bases short and J 0 bases short, with 6 bases between. The CDR3 extends over 13 amino acids. The CDR3, as DNA: TGTGCCACCAGTGCCAGGGCTAACTATGGCTACACCTTC. It encodes CATSARANYGYTF.

In this sample, this clone turned up once. The V and J genes are TRBV30 and TRBJ2-2; a possible D gene is TRBD1 (5 bases). The germline V gene encodes CDR1 GTSNPN and CDR2 SVGIG (reference sequence). There are 14 residues in the CDR3. Trimming shortened V by 0 bases and J by 7 bases, and 12 bases separated the two germline ends. CDR3 bases: TGTGCCTGGAGTGTACAAGGGGCAGACGGGGAGCTGTTTTTT. Protein sequence: CAWSVQGADGELFF.

A remark on this clone: The junction shows a germline mismatch at one end, possibly a read error. The CDR3 loop is CAISRVGDNSPLHF. The CDR3, as DNA: TGTGCCATCAGCAGAGTAGGGGATAATTCACCCCTCCACTTT. This chain joins TRBV7-9 and TRBJ1-6, with TRBD1 as a possible D gene (5 bases). The germline V gene encodes CDR1 SEHNR and CDR2 FQNEAQ (reference sequence). This CDR3 has 14 residues.

This chain links TRBV5-5 with TRBJ1-4; 7 bases fit TRBD1. The germline CDR1 and CDR2 sequences are SGHKS and YYEKEE (reference sequence). The V segment lost 4 bases and the J segment 7 bases; nucleotides outside the gene matches: 10. This CDR3 contains 15 residues. The DNA for the CDR3 is TGTGCCAGCAGCCCTACGACAGGGTCTTTTGAAAAACTGTTTTTT. Its protein product is CASSPTTGSFEKLFF.

The chain links TRBV5-4 to TRBJ2-2; 7 positions match TRBD1. V shed 4 bases and J 0 bases; nucleotides not matched to a gene: 6. The CDR3 sequence is 16 residues long. Per the germline V gene, CDR1 is SGHNT and CDR2 is YYREEE (reference sequence). The CDR3 coding sequence is TGTGCCAGCAGCCGGCTGACAGGGACGAACACCGGGGAGCTGTTTTTT. Residues: CASSRLTGTNTGELFF.

The chain employs TRBV28 and TRBJ1-4; the match to TRBD1 covers 9 bases. V gave up 4 bases and J gave up 8 bases; unmatched junction bases: 8. This CDR3 region has 15 residues. Per the germline V gene, CDR1 is MDHEN and CDR2 is SYDVKM. CDR3: CASSSNRGRGEKLFF. CDR3 DNA: TGTGCCAGCAGTTCCAACAGGGGGCGCGGGGAAAAACTGTTTTTT.

The CDR3 DNA reads as TGTGCCAGCTCAACGGGACAGGGGAATGAAAAACTGTTTTTT. Protein: CASSTGQGNEKLFF. V gene TRBV18 combines with J gene TRBJ1-4, with TRBD1 matching 10 bases. CDR3 length equals 14 residues. The J segment lost 5 bases and the V segment lost 5 bases, leaving 2 bases of the junction unmatched. The germline gives CDR1 KGHSH, CDR2 LQKENI.

This clone is a singleton in its sample. The V gene is TRBV2, the J gene TRBJ1-2; a weak D match, TRBD1 (6 bases). The CDR3 runs 12 residues. V lost 4 bases and J 6 bases, leaving 9 bases between the germline ends. Germline V CDR1 and CDR2: SNHLY, FYNNEI. The CDR3 sequence is CASSGTGNGYTF. The CDR3 DNA follows: TGTGCCAGCAGTGGAACAGGGAATGGCTACACCTTC.

V usage is TRBV5-1 and J usage is TRBJ2-5, with unresolved D. Trimming took off 3 bases at V and 3 bases at J, with 9 bases between the two ends. This CDR3 spans 13 amino acids. From germline, CDR1 is SGHRS and CDR2 YFSETQ. CDR3 sequence reads: CASSSGWEETQYF. The CDR3 bases are TGCGCCAGCAGCTCGGGTTGGGAAGAGACCCAGTACTTC.

The V call is TRBV11-2, the J call TRBJ2-5, with a tentative D call TRBD2 (6 bases). With 6 bases removed from V and 3 bases from J, the gap between germline ends came to 11 bases. The V gene's germline CDR1 is SGHAT and CDR2 FQNNGV. The CDR3 sequence is 13 residues long. CDR3 bases: TGTGCCAGCAGTCGGGACTTGGAAGAGACCCAGTACTTC. This codes for CASSRDLEETQYF.

This chain uses TRBV5-1 with TRBJ1-3; no firm D call. V was shortened by 0 bases and J by 1 base, with 8 bases between the two germline ends. The CDR3 extends over 15 amino acids. CDR1 and CDR2 (germline): SGHRS, YFSETQ. The CDR3 loop reads CASSLERGSGNTIYF. CDR3 DNA: TGCGCCAGCAGCTTGGAGAGAGGGTCTGGAAACACCATATATTTT.

V is TRBV4-2 and J is TRBJ2-7, with TRBD2 matching over 7 bases. The CDR3 spans 18 residues. The V segment lost 1 base and the J segment 2 bases; nucleotides outside the gene matches: 14. Germline V lookup: CDR1 LGHNA, CDR2 YNFKEQ. This CDR3 is CASSQATATSQGAYEQYF. CDR3 bases: TGTGCCAGCAGCCAAGCGACCGCGACTAGCCAAGGGGCCTACGAGCAGTACTTC.

This clone was counted a few times. The chain combines TRBV4-1 with TRBJ1-6; TRBD1 agrees at 7 bases. V gave up 0 bases and J gave up 8 bases; unmatched junction bases: 7. The germline gives CDR1 MGHRA, CDR2 YSYEKL. CDR3 length: 16 residues. The CDR3 DNA follows: TGCGCCAGCAGCCAAGATATGGCAGGGGGACATTCACCCCTCCACTTT. This gives the protein CASSQDMAGGHSPLHF.

The rearrangement joins TRBV2 to TRBJ2-7; D might be TRBD2 (6 bases). CDR3 length equals 14 residues. V dropped 7 bases and J dropped 0 bases, with 13 bases sitting between them. Germline CDR1 SNHLY, CDR2 FYNNEI. CDR3 sequence reads: CASKTAGRSYEQYF. CDR3 DNA: TGTGCCAGCAAAACAGCGGGCCGCTCCTACGAGCAGTACTTC.

The genes are TRBV28 and TRBJ1-2; D gene uncertain. This CDR3 is 13 amino acids long. Per germline, CDR1 MDHEN and CDR2 SYDVKM. The V and J ends lost 6 bases and 0 bases respectively, with 8 bases between them. CDR3 sequence: CASRLTSNYGYTF. In nucleotides, the CDR3 is TGTGCCAGCAGGTTGACATCTAACTATGGCTACACCTTC.

The V call is TRBV6-6, the J call TRBJ2-1, with 7 bases that match TRBD2. The germline V gene has CDR1 MNHNY and CDR2 SVGAGI (reference sequence). The CDR3 has 13 residues. With V trimmed by 6 bases and J by 9 bases, 8 bases remained unmatched. The DNA for the CDR3 is TGTGCCAGCAGCCCCGGGACTACAAGTGAGCAGTTCTTC. Encoded protein: CASSPGTTSEQFF.

The J gene is TRBJ2-3, the V gene TRBV7-9, with 8 bases that match TRBD2. Germline V lookup: CDR1 SEHNR, CDR2 FQNEAQ (reference sequence). Trimming at V came to 11 bases and at J to 5 bases, leaving 9 bases not matched to a gene. The CDR3 totals 13 residues. The CDR3 loop is CAPEVAGLDTQYF. The CDR3, as DNA: TGTGCCCCGGAGGTAGCGGGGTTAGATACGCAGTATTTT.

This clone was observed once. The rearrangement joins TRBV6-1 to TRBJ2-5, with TRBD2 as a possible D gene (6 bases). Looked up from germline, CDR1 is MNHNS and CDR2 is SASEGT. Deletions cut 3 bases from V and 1 base from J, with 18 bases between. The CDR3 is made up of 17 amino acids. CDR3 DNA sequence: TGTGCCAGCAGTGATCCTTGGGTGGGGGGAGGCCAAGAGACCCAGTACTTC. Translating it yields CASSDPWVGGGQETQYF.

Only a few counts were recorded for this clone. This chain links TRBV5-4 with TRBJ2-3; 7 bases fit TRBD2. In germline, CDR1 is SGHNT, CDR2 YYREEE (reference sequence). Trimming removed 0 bases from V and 5 bases from J; junction bases left unmatched: 12. This CDR3 has 17 residues. The DNA of the CDR3 is TGTGCCAGCAGCTTGGGAGTGGGGGGGGATGAGAAAGATACGCAGTATTTT. It encodes CASSLGVGGDEKDTQYF.

Concerning this clone itself: Other nucleotide sequences in the sample specify the same CDR3. The V gene is TRBV5-1, the J gene TRBJ2-3; 7 nucleotides match TRBD1. J gave up 0 bases and V 0 bases, and 4 bases lay outside the gene matches. This CDR3 has 16 amino acids. Germline CDR1 reads SGHRS; CDR2 reads YFSETQ. For the CDR3, the DNA is TGCGCCAGCAGCTTGGGTGACAGGGCCAGCACAGATACGCAGTATTTT. This encodes CASSLGDRASTDTQYF.

The rearrangement uses TRBV14 and TRBJ2-5; perhaps TRBD1 as D (5 bases). V lost 6 bases and J lost 5, with 10 bases in between. Germline CDR1 SGHDN, CDR2 FVKESK. This CDR3 comprises 12 residues. The CDR3 nucleotides read TGTGCCAGCAGTACAGGTTGGGAGACCCAGTACTTC. Protein: CASSTGWETQYF.

The chain is built from TRBV2 and TRBJ1-3; no firm D call. V lost 6 bases and J lost 8, with 8 bases in between. The CDR3 length is 11 residues. CDR1 and CDR2 from the germline V gene are SNHLY and FYNNEI. CDR3: CASRTADTIYF. CDR3 DNA sequence: TGTGCCAGCAGAACAGCTGACACCATATATTTT. The full variable domain, in which reference TRBV2 and TRBJ1-3 provide the parts outside the CDR3, is EPEVTQTPSHQVTQMGQEVILRCVPISNHLYFYWYRQILGQKVEFLVSFYNNEISEKSEIFDDQFSVERPDGSNFTLKIRSTKLEDSAMYFCASRTADTIYFGEGSWLTVV.